These 23 T cell receptor beta chains share one sample of origin, sequenced in a study of PD-1 blockade in classical Hodgkin lymphoma. As to time point: cycle 4 day 1 (C4D1), after six to seven weeks of nivolumab. Relapse was seen in all patients after autologous stem cell transplantation, and brentuximab vedotin exposure was variable. Sequenced by immunoSEQ multiplex PCR; TCRdb stores in-frame clones only, minus some. The table lists fewer than 45,000 clones, 60% to 70% of them singletons. Sequencing used peripheral blood mononuclear cells (PBMCs), obtained before the fourth cycle of nivolumab. The receptors originated from a human donor with classical Hodgkin lymphoma.

V and J are TRBV25-1 and TRBJ2-5; 13 bases fit TRBD2. Germline V CDR1 and CDR2: MGHDK, SYGVNS. The CDR3 contains 17 residues. The V gene end was trimmed by 2 bases and the J gene end by 5 bases; junction bases not matched to a gene: 8. The CDR3 nucleotides are TGTGCCAGCAGTGAAAAAGGGAGGACTAGCGGGAGCGAGACCCAGTACTTC. Translation gives CASSEKGRTSGSETQYF. Drawing the rest from reference TRBV25-1 and TRBJ2-5, the complete variable domain is EADIYQTPRYLVIGTGKKITLECSQTMGHDKMYWYQQDPGMELHLIHYSYGVNSTEKGDLSSESTVSRIRTEHFPLTLESARPSHTSQYLCASSEKGRTSGSETQYFGPGTRLLVL.

V usage is TRBV6-5 and J usage is TRBJ2-3; 7 bases are a match to TRBD1. This CDR3 has 14 residues. The J segment lost 5 bases and the V segment lost 6 bases, leaving 8 bases of the junction unmatched. CDR1 is MNHEY and CDR2 is SVGAGI in the germline V gene. CDR3 in DNA: TGTGCCAGCAGCGAGGGGGCACAGATAGATACGCAGTATTTT. Translation: CASSEGAQIDTQYF.

The chain links TRBV28 to TRBJ1-3; a weak D match, TRBD1 (6 bases). The CDR3 extends over 15 amino acids. The germline V gene has CDR1 MDHEN and CDR2 SYDVKM. Between the trimmed V and J ends, which lost 7 bases and 1 base, there was a span of 14 bases. This CDR3 is CASTQVGQSGNTIYF. The CDR3 DNA sequence: TGTGCCAGCACCCAAGTCGGACAGTCTGGAAACACCATATATTTT.

V gene TRBV28 combines with J gene TRBJ2-3; D is ambiguous. The germline V gene encodes CDR1 MDHEN and CDR2 SYDVKM. This CDR3 comprises 12 residues. Trimming took off 0 bases at V and 6 bases at J, with 4 bases between the two ends. The CDR3 sequence is CASSLWGDTQYF. In DNA, the CDR3 is TGTGCCAGCAGTTTATGGGGCGATACGCAGTATTTT.

The rearrangement joins TRBV6-5 to TRBJ2-2; D not resolved. The V end lost 5 bases, the J end lost 4 bases, and 8 bases lay between the germline ends. CDR1 and CDR2 (germline): MNHEY, SVGAGI. The CDR3 sequence is 13 residues long. The CDR3 region is CASSPPTTGELFF. The CDR3 nucleotides read TGTGCCAGCAGTCCGCCAACCACCGGGGAGCTGTTTTTT.

The CDR3 nucleotides read TGTGCCAGTAGTGCCCCTTGGGAGGGAACTGGGTGGAAAAACATTCAGTACTTC. Translated, it gives CASSAPWEGTGWKNIQYF. V gene TRBV19 combines with J gene TRBJ2-4; 7 bases line up with TRBD2. V trimming: 5 bases; J trimming: 4 bases; junction bases outside the gene matches: 17. Germline CDR1 is LNHDA and CDR2 is SQIVND (reference sequence). This CDR3 is built from 18 residues.

Many counts were recorded for this clone. The chain has TRBV19 and TRBJ2-2, with D possibly being TRBD2 (6 bases). Deletions cut 3 bases from V and 5 bases from J, with 13 bases between. There are 15 residues in the CDR3. Germline V gene sequence: CDR1 LNHDA, CDR2 SQIVND (reference sequence). Here the CDR3 reads CASSMAGGNTGELFF. The DNA of the CDR3 is TGTGCCAGTAGTATGGCTGGAGGGAATACCGGGGAGCTGTTTTTT.

A single count supports this clone. The chain couples TRBV30 to TRBJ2-5, with D possibly TRBD1 on 6 matching bases. This CDR3 has 14 amino acids. Trimming stripped 1 base from V and 2 bases from J, with 11 bases between. Per the germline V gene, CDR1 is GTSNPN and CDR2 is SVGIG (reference sequence). DNA of the CDR3: TGTGCCTGGAGTGAACCGGACAGACAAGAGACCCAGTACTTC. Its protein product is CAWSEPDRQETQYF.

This rearrangement joins TRBV27 to TRBJ2-3, with D uncertain. The CDR3 spans 13 residues. CDR1 and CDR2 (germline): MNHEY, SMNVEV (reference sequence). Between the trimmed V and J ends, which lost 4 bases and 2 bases, there was a span of 7 bases. CDR3 in amino acids: CASSSLNTDTQYF. The DNA for the CDR3 is TGTGCCAGCAGTTCACTTAACACAGATACGCAGTATTTT.

V gene TRBV5-4 combines with J gene TRBJ1-4; D not resolved. Germline V gene sequence: CDR1 SGHNT, CDR2 YYREEE (reference sequence). The CDR3 spans 14 residues. Trimming removed 4 bases at V and 0 bases at J, with 7 bases between. CDR3 region: CASSVAATNEKLFF. Written as DNA, the CDR3 is TGTGCCAGCAGCGTTGCCGCAACTAATGAAAAACTGTTTTTT.

DNA for the CDR3: TGTGCCAGCAGCTCGATGGAAGGCGGGGAGCAGTACTTC. This translates into CASSSMEGGEQYF. V usage is TRBV7-7 and J usage is TRBJ2-7, with TRBD2 as a possible D gene (5 bases). CDR3 length: 13 amino acids. From germline, CDR1 is SSHAT and CDR2 FNYEAQ (reference sequence). V lost 4 bases and J lost 7, with 14 bases in between.

This chain joins TRBV9 and TRBJ2-5; unclear D gene. CDR3 length equals 15 residues. The germline V and J ends were trimmed by 0 bases and 5 bases, with 14 bases remaining between them. CDR1 is SGDLS and CDR2 is YYNGEE in the germline V gene. The CDR3 coding sequence is TGTGCCAGCAGCGTAGATGGCGACCGGCGGGAGACCCAGTACTTC. This translates into CASSVDGDRRETQYF.

This chain connects TRBV27 to TRBJ2-1; TRBD2 matches at 7 bases. Per germline, CDR1 MNHEY and CDR2 SMNVEV (reference sequence). This CDR3 is 19 amino acids long. V shed 6 bases and J 4 bases; nucleotides not matched to a gene: 21. CDR3 bases: TGTGCCAGCAGATTCTCAGGAGGGTTCCGGGGGGTTTATTACAATGAGCAGTTCTTC. Translated: CASRFSGGFRGVYYNEQFF.

The chain employs TRBV19 and TRBJ1-1, with D possibly being TRBD1 (5 bases). Germline-derived CDR1 and CDR2 are LNHDA and SQIVND (reference sequence). Deletions cut 4 bases from V and 0 bases from J, with 12 bases between. The CDR3 loop spans 15 amino acids. The CDR3 nucleotides read TGTGCCAGTAGTAGAGGGAAGGGGTTGAACACTGAAGCTTTCTTT. Its protein is CASSRGKGLNTEAFF.

This clone was seen just once. This sequence joins TRBV11-2 and TRBJ2-2; no clear D gene. CDR3 length equals 13 residues. Trimming stripped 4 bases from V and 7 bases from J, with 10 bases between. Germline V CDR1 and CDR2: SGHAT, FQNNGV. The chain's CDR3 is CASSYLVNGELFF. The CDR3 DNA follows: TGTGCCAGCAGCTACCTAGTTAACGGGGAGCTGTTTTTT.

The table lists this clone with a few counts. This rearrangement joins TRBV4-3 to TRBJ2-2; TRBD1 agrees at 8 bases. Germline V gives CDR1 LGHNA, CDR2 YSLEER. V shed 0 bases and J 1 base; nucleotides not matched to a gene: 4. The CDR3 has 17 amino acids. The CDR3 is CASSQDRQGWNTGELFF. CDR3 nucleotides: TGCGCCAGCAGCCAAGATCGACAGGGGTGGAACACCGGGGAGCTGTTTTTT.

The table lists this clone with a few counts. The rearrangement joins TRBV2 to TRBJ1-1; D not certain. V shed 7 bases and J shed 0 bases, with 9 bases lying between them. The CDR3 contains 13 residues. Germline V gives CDR1 SNHLY, CDR2 FYNNEI. For the CDR3, the DNA is TGTGCCAGCAACCTTCGGCTGAACACTGAAGCTTTCTTT. As protein: CASNLRLNTEAFF. Full variable domain (outside the CDR3, taken from reference TRBV2 and TRBJ1-1): EPEVTQTPSHQVTQMGQEVILRCVPISNHLYFYWYRQILGQKVEFLVSFYNNEISEKSEIFDDQFSVERPDGSNFTLKIRSTKLEDSAMYFCASNLRLNTEAFFGQGTRLTVV.

The V call is TRBV27, the J call TRBJ1-1, with D perhaps TRBD1 (5 bases). V was cut by 8 bases and J by 5 bases, with 18 bases left in between. There are 14 residues in the CDR3. Germline V CDR1 and CDR2: MNHEY, SMNVEV (reference sequence). The CDR3 is CASGDLQGITEAFF. DNA of the CDR3: TGTGCCAGCGGAGACCTGCAGGGAATTACTGAAGCTTTCTTT.

The chain carries TRBV6-5 and TRBJ1-5; D is unresolved. This CDR3 has 13 amino acids. Trimming took 3 bases from V and 6 from J, leaving 9 bases between them. CDR1 MNHEY and CDR2 SVGAGI come from the germline V gene. The CDR3 sequence is CASSYSAPQPQHF. CDR3 sequence (DNA): TGTGCCAGCAGTTATTCCGCCCCTCAGCCCCAGCATTTT.

V is TRBV30 and J is TRBJ2-3, with 7 bases lining up with TRBD2. This CDR3 has 14 amino acids. CDR1 is GTSNPN, CDR2 SVGIG, per germline (reference sequence). The V gene end was trimmed by 7 bases and the J gene end by 3 bases; junction bases not matched to a gene: 10. The CDR3 spells CASQAGSRTDTQYF. As DNA, the CDR3 is TGTGCCTCCCAAGCGGGATCAAGGACAGATACGCAGTATTTT. The variable domain in full, with the rest retrieved from reference TRBV30 and TRBJ2-3, is SQTIHQWPATLVQPVGSPLSLECTVEGTSNPNLYWYRQAAGRGLQLLFYSVGIGQISSEVPQNLSASRPQDRQFILSSKKLLLSDSGFYLCASQAGSRTDTQYFGPGTRLTVL.

The chain joins TRBV28 to TRBJ1-3, with TRBD1 as a possible D gene (5 bases). The CDR3 runs to 14 residues. In germline, CDR1 is MDHEN, CDR2 SYDVKM. The ends were cut back, 7 bases at V and 4 bases at J, with 14 bases in the middle. The CDR3 region has the DNA TGTGCCAGCAACGGAGGGACGGTGGGAAACACCATATATTTT. This translates into CASNGGTVGNTIYF.

The chain joins TRBV4-2 to TRBJ2-7, with D perhaps TRBD2 (5 bases). CDR1 and CDR2 from the germline V gene are LGHNA and YNFKEQ. The germline V and J ends were trimmed by 5 bases and 3 bases, with 8 bases remaining between them. CDR3 size: 12 residues. CDR3 in amino acids: CASSSGFYEQYF. DNA for the CDR3: TGTGCCAGCAGCTCGGGGTTCTACGAGCAGTACTTC.

CDR3 DNA sequence: TGTGCCAGCAGCTTAGACGGGGGGGCGAAGAGGGAGCAGTACTTC. Protein sequence: CASSLDGGAKREQYF. The chain couples TRBV7-2 to TRBJ2-7; 8 positions agree with TRBD2. Trimming cost V 1 base and J 7 bases; bases outside gene matches: 9. The CDR3 consists of 15 residues. Germline assignment: CDR1 SGHTA and CDR2 FQGNSA.